The clone carrying this T cell receptor (beta chain) came up a few times. Its antigen is as yet unknown. With a much larger clone just one base away, this may be a read error. These data belong to a study of regulatory T cells in long-lasting Graves disease. Study overall: The definition of persistent Graves' disease was over 5 years of antithyroid drugs with positive TSH receptor antibodies.

Sample time point: persistent/refractory GD, antithyroid drugs over 5 years with positive TRAb. The TCR library was made from RNA that had been extracted from PBMCs in TRIzol. iRepertoire HTBI primers and Arm-PCR of CDR3 regions built TCR beta libraries. Per the original methods: Throughout the samples, researchers identified 55 to 65 TRBV and around 15 TRBJ segments. Each CDR3 protein is one row after TCRdb ran MiXCR on the multiplex PCR reads. TCRdb, rather than the study authors, made the V and J calls. The table records approximately 290,000 distinct CDR3 sequences, 20% to 25% of them present only once. Germline values: CDR1 SGHTA, CDR2 FQGNSA. The CDR3 length is 15 residues. V was cut by 1 base and J by 0 bases, with 10 bases left in between. The study's findings and limits: Newly diagnosed patients had higher TCR diversity than persistent Graves' patients did. Favored gene segments in persistent disease were TRBV28, TRBJ1-2 and TRBJ2-5.

The source was peripheral blood mononuclear cells (PBMCs), collected when the disease was refractory, from a patient treated with antithyroid drugs. The V and J genes are TRBV7-2 and TRBJ2-7, with a possible D match to TRBD2 (6 bases). The sequence derives from a female donor with Graves disease. CDR3 in amino acids: CASSLVTDYSYEQYF. DNA for the CDR3: TGTGCCAGCAGCTTAGTCACGGACTACTCCTACGAGCAGTACTTC.